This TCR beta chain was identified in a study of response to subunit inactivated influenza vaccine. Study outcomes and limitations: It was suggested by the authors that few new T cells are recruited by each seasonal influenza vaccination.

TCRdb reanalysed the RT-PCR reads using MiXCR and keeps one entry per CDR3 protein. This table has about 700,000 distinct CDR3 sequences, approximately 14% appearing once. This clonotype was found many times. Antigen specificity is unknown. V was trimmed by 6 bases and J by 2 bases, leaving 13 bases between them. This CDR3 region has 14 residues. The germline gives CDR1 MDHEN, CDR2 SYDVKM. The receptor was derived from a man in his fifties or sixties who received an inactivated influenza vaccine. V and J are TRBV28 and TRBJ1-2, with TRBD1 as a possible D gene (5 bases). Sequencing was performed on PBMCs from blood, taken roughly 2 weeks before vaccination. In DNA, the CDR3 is TGTGCCAGCAGCCAAGGGGCAGGGAACTATGGCTACACCTTC. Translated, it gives CASSQGAGNYGYTF.